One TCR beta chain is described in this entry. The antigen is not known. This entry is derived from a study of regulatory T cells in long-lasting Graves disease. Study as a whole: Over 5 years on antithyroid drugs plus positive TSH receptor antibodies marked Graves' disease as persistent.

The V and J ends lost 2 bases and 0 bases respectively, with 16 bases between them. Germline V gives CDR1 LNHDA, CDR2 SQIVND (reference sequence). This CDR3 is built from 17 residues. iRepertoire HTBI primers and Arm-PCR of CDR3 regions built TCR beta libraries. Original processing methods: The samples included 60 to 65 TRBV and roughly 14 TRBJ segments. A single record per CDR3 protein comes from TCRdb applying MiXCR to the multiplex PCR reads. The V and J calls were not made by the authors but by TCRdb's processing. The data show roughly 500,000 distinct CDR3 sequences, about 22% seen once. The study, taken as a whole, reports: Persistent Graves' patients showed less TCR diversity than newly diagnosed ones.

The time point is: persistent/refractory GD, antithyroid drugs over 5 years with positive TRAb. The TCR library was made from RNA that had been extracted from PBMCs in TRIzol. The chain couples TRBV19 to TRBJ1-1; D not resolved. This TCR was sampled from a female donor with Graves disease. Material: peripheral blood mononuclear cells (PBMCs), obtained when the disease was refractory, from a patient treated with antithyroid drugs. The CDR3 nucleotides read TGTGCCAGTAGTATAAACGCTGCACTTTCCATGAACACTGAAGCTTTCTTT. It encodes CASSINAALSMNTEAFF.